Here is one TCR beta chain with its context. Its antigen is currently not known. No base quality values were provided; no much bigger clone lies one nucleotide off. This sample was taken from a study of T cell responses to AZD1222 COVID-19 vaccine (dated by TCRdb to the early 2020s). Regarding the study in general: AZD1222 recipients whose second dose came at about 4 weeks and those whose second dose came at about 12 weeks were combined into one group, since spike-specific TCR depth and breadth did not differ between the two schedules. Trial participants were enrolled into age subgroups of 18-55, 56-69 and 70-plus years, which contained around 150, 28 and 57 TCR-sequenced participants, respectively. TCR sequencing was performed for fewer than 250 trial participants, of whom about 200 were given two doses of AZD1222 and 26 were given two doses of MenACWY control vaccine.

The CDR3 regions of human TCRbeta chains were subjected to immunosequencing. In the authors' own workflow: Repertoire TCRs were matched against a reference library of SARS-CoV-2-specific TCRs generated with the MIRA antigen-specificity platform. Breadth meant the fraction of unique TCRs that were SARS-CoV-2-associated, whereas depth meant the fraction of total T cells that were SARS-CoV-2-associated. Using the MIRA data, every spike-specific TCR was mapped to the spike region that the TCR reacted to and assigned to either a CD4 or a CD8 class. Log10-transformed breadth and depth values were compared by one-way ANOVA with Sidak's multiple comparisons tests. Sourced from immuneACCESS, this table was stored by TCRdb with only in-frame sequences that have V and J called. A share of the clones is absent; for the studies checked, an unresolved V gene accounts for under half, and the remainder has no known explanation. V and J calls and clone size are given by that table; D and trimming were obtained from the DNA. Across this sample there are 120,000 or so clones, with under 90% seen only once. The ten top clones hold 4.4% of the sample.

Paper-wide results and their limitations: Because no day 14 peak-response samples were available, the repertoires could be characterized only after the peak T cell response. The 56-69-year group was small, and its depth increase did not reach significance, likely because of low power. A significant rise in spike-specific TCR breadth and depth was observed after two AZD1222 doses relative to day 0 and relative to MenACWY recipients. Conclusions about previously exposed vaccinees are limited because only a handful of AZD1222 recipients were SARS-CoV-2 seropositive at baseline. Participants were mostly white British, with more females than males. The authors suggested clonal diversity may have been underestimated. The vaccine-associated CD4 TCRs covered the entire spike protein, and the dominant responses fell in regions 160-218 and 743-854. Reportedly, close to half of the unique spike-specific TCRs recognized epitopes lying outside the regions that are mutated in the B.1.351 and B.1.1.7 variants.

The meaning of the sample's time point label: baseline before first vaccination. Vaccinee samples came from UK trials COV001 and COV002, including a single-blind randomized controlled phase 2/3 trial of AZD1222 (ChAdOx1 nCoV-19) in healthy adults. For TCRbeta chain sequencing, PBMC samples from trial participants were taken at day 0 and at day 28 after the second dose. At the junction V is shortened by 10 bases and J by 5 bases, with 21 bases in between. The CDR3 has 15 amino acids, counting the end cysteine and phenylalanine. Only the CDR3 DNA stays, 45 bases, in frame from base 1. Via the germline V gene, CDR1 is WSHSY and CDR2 SAAADI.

This TCR was recovered from an adult in good health. This sample comprised peripheral blood, obtained on day 0 of AZD1222 vaccination. The V and J genes are TRBV10-2 and TRBJ2-1, with the D gene not clear enough to name. The nucleotide sequence reads as follows: TGCGCCACAGTGAGGTCCGCGTCGAATGACAATGAGCAGTTCTTC. This gives the protein CATVRSASNDNEQFF.